This T cell receptor gamma chain was observed in a study of gamma-delta T cells after stem cell transplantation. The junction had 3 bases not matched to a gene; V was cut back by 0 bases and J by 10 bases. The CDR3 extends over 11 amino acids. Looked up from germline, CDR1 is EGSNGY and CDR2 is YDSYNSKV. Note on this clone: With only one base between it and a far larger clone, this is likely a read error. Other DNA sequences in the sample encode the same CDR3.

TCRdb re-analyzed the RT-PCR reads via CATT. The sample yields about 500 gamma-chain clones, 20% to 25% seen once. Sequenced sample: gamma-delta T cells. The rearrangement links TRGV2 to TRGJ1 or TRGJ2. This clonotype was sampled from a human donor. It is not recorded whose cells these are; they may come from a transplant donor. This chain's CDR3 is CATWDGRKKLF. In DNA form, the CDR3 reads TGTGCCACCTGGGACGGGCGCAAGAAACTCTTT.